This TCR beta chain was sequenced for a study of T cell repertoires in ileal Crohn's disease. Clones were read by immunoSEQ multiplex PCR, and TCRdb kept only the in-frame ones, dropping some. The profile shows fewer than 20,000 clones, 85% to 95% of them singletons. Remarks on this clone: Antigen: not known.

Whole-study results and caveats: Clonal expansions were more frequent in active smokers than non-smokers at surgery.

Material: ileal tissue. This clonotype originated in an adult with Crohn's disease.

CDR3 sequence: CASSFSANTGELFF. In DNA, the CDR3 is TGCGCCAGCAGCTTTTCGGCGAACACCGGGGAGCTGTTTTTT. The gene calls are TRBV5-1 and TRBJ2-2; D is unresolved. The V end lost 2 bases, the J end lost 0 bases, and 5 bases lay between the germline ends. CDR1 and CDR2 (germline): SGHRS, YFSETQ. The CDR3 spans 14 residues. The complete variable domain, with remaining parts taken from reference TRBV5-1 and TRBJ2-2, reads KAGVTQTPRYLIKTRGQQVTLSCSPISGHRSVSWYQQTPGQGLQFLFEYFSETQRNKGNFPGRFSGRQFSNSRSEMNVSTLELGDSALYLCASSFSANTGELFFGEGSRLTVL.